These T cell receptor beta chains were read from a single sample in a study of T cell responses to AZD1222 COVID-19 vaccine. Assay used: immunoSEQ multiplex PCR; TCRdb lists only in-frame clones, some missing. This table has 85,000 to 100,000 clones, approximately 90% appearing once. The material sequenced was peripheral blood, taken on day 0 of AZD1222 vaccination. These receptor sequences come from an adult in good health. The CDR3 runs from the conserved cysteine through the conserved F or W. A D gene is named only where the DNA matches it firmly. A clone size is listed for some rows: how often the clone was seen (once, few, many), or a class if it is expanded.

j_call | d_call | clone_size | v_call | cdr3_aa | cdr3_nt
TRBJ2-5 | TRBD1 | - | TRBV24-1 | CATSPTGLETQYF | TGTGCCACCAGCCCGACAGGGTTAGAGACCCAGTACTTC
TRBJ1-1 | - | - | TRBV6-5 | CASSPGDRDTEAFF | TGTGCCAGCAGTCCCGGGGACCGGGACACTGAAGCTTTCTTT
TRBJ1-1 | - | - | TRBV12-3/TRBV12-4 | CASSPRSRGEAFF | TGTGCCAGCAGTCCAAGGTCCCGGGGTGAAGCTTTCTTT
TRBJ1-5 | - | - | TRBV2 | CASKYRDSNQPQHF | TGTGCCAGCAAGTACAGGGATAGCAATCAGCCCCAGCATTTT
TRBJ1-1 | - | - | TRBV7-2 | CASSPGRPRMNTEAFF | TGTGCCAGCAGCCCGGGGCGCCCCCGAATGAACACTGAAGCTTTCTTT
TRBJ2-1 | - | - | TRBV6-5 | CASSYSGQRYNEQFF | TGTGCCAGCAGTTACTCAGGGCAGAGGTACAATGAGCAGTTCTTC
TRBJ2-1 | - | - | TRBV24-1 | CATSDLQEGNNEQFF | TGTGCCACCAGTGATTTGCAGGAGGGTAACAATGAGCAGTTCTTC
TRBJ1-5 | TRBD1 | - | TRBV19 | CASRDRRNQPQHF | TGTGCCAGTAGGGACAGGCGCAATCAGCCCCAGCATTTT
TRBJ1-1 | - | - | TRBV5-4 | CASSLEGGRTEAFF | TGTGCCAGCAGCTTGGAGGGGGGGCGGACTGAAGCTTTCTTT
TRBJ2-7 | - | once | TRBV6-6 | CASGRIFLQGTYEQYF | TGTGCCAGCGGGAGGATATTCCTACAGGGAACCTACGAGCAGTACTTC
TRBJ1-4 | TRBD1 | - | TRBV7-9 | CASSPGQGGTNEKLFF | TGTGCCAGCAGCCCAGGACAGGGTGGGACTAATGAAAAACTGTTTTTT
TRBJ2-7 | TRBD1 | - | TRBV9 | CASSVGQGFSYEQYF | TGTGCCAGCAGCGTAGGACAGGGGTTCTCCTACGAGCAGTACTTC
TRBJ1-1 | TRBD1 | - | TRBV18 | CASSTPGQPIFF | TGTGCCAGCTCTACTCCGGGACAGCCAATTTTCTTT
TRBJ1-2 | - | - | TRBV3-1/TRBV3-2 | CASSHRSGYGYTF | TGTGCCAGCAGCCATAGGTCAGGGTATGGCTACACCTTC
TRBJ2-5 | - | - | TRBV18 | CASSPRWSLQETQYF | TGTGCCAGCTCACCACGGTGGAGCCTCCAAGAGACCCAGTACTTC
TRBJ1-6 | - | - | TRBV19 | CASSNPGEGGVHLHF | TGTGCCAGTAGTAATCCTGGGGAAGGGGGTGTTCACCTCCACTTT
TRBJ1-2 | - | - | TRBV12-3/TRBV12-4 | CASRDSRYGYTF | TGTGCCAGCAGGGACAGTCGCTATGGCTACACCTTC
TRBJ2-1 | - | - | TRBV4-3 | CASSQDLIPGEQFF | TGCGCCAGCAGCCAAGATCTGATACCCGGTGAGCAGTTCTTC
TRBJ2-7 | - | - | TRBV20-1 | CSAGGDYEQYF | TGCAGTGCTGGTGGGGACTACGAGCAGTACTTC
TRBJ1-4 | - | - | TRBV28 | CASSLAIQATNEKLFF | TGTGCCAGCAGTTTGGCCATACAGGCAACTAATGAAAAACTGTTTTTT
TRBJ1-1 | - | once | TRBV18 | CASSSPSRMNTEAFF | TGTGCCAGCTCATCACCCAGTAGAATGAACACTGAAGCTTTCTTT
TRBJ1-4 | - | - | TRBV7-2 | CASSLFNPTNEKLFF | TGTGCCAGCAGCTTATTTAACCCAACTAATGAAAAACTGTTTTTT
TRBJ1-1 | - | - | TRBV25-1 | CASSSWDGLGEAFF | TGTGCCAGCAGTTCTTGGGATGGGCTCGGTGAAGCTTTCTTT
TRBJ1-2 | - | - | TRBV7-2 | CASSDSGTPLSYTF | TGTGCCAGCAGCGACTCCGGGACTCCTCTAAGCTACACCTTC
TRBJ1-5 | - | - | TRBV28 | CASKRGVNQPQHF | TGTGCCAGCAAACGGGGAGTCAATCAGCCCCAGCATTTT
TRBJ2-1 | - | - | TRBV5-4 | CASSPPGRYNEQFF | TGTGCCAGCAGTCCCCCGGGACGTTACAATGAGCAGTTCTTC
TRBJ2-7 | - | - | TRBV5-6 | CASSRAYEQYF | TGTGCCAGCAGCAGGGCCTACGAGCAGTACTTC
TRBJ2-1 | TRBD1 | - | TRBV5-4 | CASSLDRGGLHNEQFF | TGTGCCAGCAGCTTGGATCGAGGGGGCCTCCACAATGAGCAGTTCTTC
TRBJ2-7 | TRBD2 | - | TRBV5-1 | CASSFSPGSGVGEQYF | TGCGCCAGCAGCTTCTCCCCCGGAAGCGGGGTTGGCGAGCAGTACTTC
TRBJ1-2 | - | - | TRBV2 | CASSSVPWGYTF | TGTGCCAGCTCAAGTGTACCGTGGGGCTACACCTTC
TRBJ2-3 | TRBD1 | - | TRBV6-5 | CASSYRQGAKDTQYF | TGTGCCAGCAGTTACAGGCAGGGGGCTAAAGATACGCAGTATTTT
TRBJ2-5 | - | - | TRBV11-2 | CASSKNPSREETQYF | TGTGCCAGCAGCAAAAACCCCAGTAGGGAAGAGACCCAGTACTTC
TRBJ2-7 | - | once | TRBV5-6 | CASSLGLASYYEQYF | TGTGCCAGCAGCTTGGGCCTAGCGAGCTACTACGAGCAGTACTTC
TRBJ1-2 | - | - | TRBV12-3/TRBV12-4 | CASSLGTDYGYTF | TGTGCCAGCAGTTTAGGTACGGACTATGGCTACACCTTC
TRBJ1-1 | - | once | TRBV2 | CASTSQRRGTEAFF | TGTGCCAGCACTAGCCAAAGGAGAGGGACTGAAGCTTTCTTT
TRBJ2-1 | - | - | TRBV11-3 | CASSKGVSGGGQFF | TGTGCCAGCAGCAAAGGAGTTTCGGGTGGGGGGCAGTTCTTC
TRBJ1-5 | - | - | TRBV28 | CASSFGAQPQHF | TGTGCCAGCAGTTTCGGGGCTCAGCCCCAGCATTTT
TRBJ1-1 | TRBD1 | - | TRBV7-9 | CASSSAGQGTEAFF | TGTGCCAGCAGCTCAGCGGGACAGGGGACTGAAGCTTTCTTT
TRBJ1-2 | - | - | TRBV19 | CASSMDFAYGYTF | TGTGCCAGTAGTATGGATTTTGCCTATGGCTACACCTTC
TRBJ1-1 | TRBD1 | - | TRBV19 | CASSMGQTQGTAFF | TGTGCCAGTAGTATGGGACAGACGCAGGGGACAGCTTTCTTT
TRBJ2-7 | TRBD1 | - | TRBV27 | CASSRQGINPYEQYF | TGTGCCAGCAGTAGACAGGGAATTAACCCCTACGAGCAGTACTTC
TRBJ1-2 | - | - | TRBV19 | CASSLGTVYGYTF | TGTGCCAGTAGTCTCGGGACGGTCTATGGCTACACCTTC
TRBJ2-7 | - | - | TRBV5-5 | CASSTTGTSYEQYF | TGTGCCAGCAGTACGACCGGGACCTCCTACGAGCAGTACTTC
TRBJ1-6 | - | - | TRBV6-1 | CASSEGRGRGSYNSPLHF | TGTGCCAGCAGTGAAGGGAGGGGCAGGGGCTCCTATAATTCACCCCTCCACTTT